These T cell receptor beta chains were read from a single sample in a study of blood T cell repertoires in COVID-19. Libraries were prepared by immunoSEQ multiplex PCR; TCRdb keeps only in-frame clonotypes and omits some of them. The sample has 100,000 to 150,000 clones; roughly 85% are singletons. The material sequenced was peripheral blood. These TCRs come from an elderly woman with COVID-19, enrolled during active disease. The CDR3 runs from the conserved cysteine through the conserved F or W. A D gene is named only where the DNA matches it firmly. Not every row has a clone size; where given, it reads once, few, many or a size class.

d_call,j_call,v_call,clone_size,cdr3_nt,cdr3_aa
.,TRBJ2-3,TRBV6-5,.,TGTGCCAGCAGTCACCCCAGTGGGAGAGATACGCAGTATTTT,CASSHPSGRDTQYF
TRBD1,TRBJ2-7,TRBV7-2,few,TGTGCCAGCAGCGCCCGACAGGGCTCCGAGCAGTACTTC,CASSARQGSEQYF
.,TRBJ2-7,TRBV7-2,.,TGTGCCAGCAGCTTAGGCCCGGGACTCCAGTACGAGCAGTACTTC,CASSLGPGLQYEQYF
TRBD2,TRBJ2-7,TRBV13,.,TGTGCCAGCAGCGTCGAAATAGCGGGAGGGGTGCACGAGCAGTACTTC,CASSVEIAGGVHEQYF
.,TRBJ2-7,TRBV6-4,.,TGTGCCAGCAGCCTCCCCGCAGGGGACGGATCCTACGAGCAGTACTTC,CASSLPAGDGSYEQYF
TRBD1,TRBJ2-4,TRBV28,.,TGTGCCAGCAGTTTAGAGGGACAGGGGGCAGGAAACATTCAGTACTTC,CASSLEGQGAGNIQYF
.,TRBJ2-7,TRBV4-1,few,TGCGCCAGCAGCCAAGATCGGTTCGAGCAGTACTTC,CASSQDRFEQYF
TRBD1,TRBJ1-2,TRBV4-1,.,TGCGCCAGCAGCCACCCTATTACCCGGACAGGGGTGGGGGGCTACACCTTC,CASSHPITRTGVGGYTF
.,TRBJ2-5,TRBV9,few,TGTGCCAGCAGCGTAACGGGTTTTGGCCAAGAGACCCAGTACTTC,CASSVTGFGQETQYF
.,TRBJ1-5,TRBV2,.,TGTGCCAGCAGTATCAACAGGGATCAGCCCCAGCATTTT,CASSINRDQPQHF
.,TRBJ1-5,TRBV19,.,TGTGCCAGTAGTATAAAACGGGTCAATCAGCCCCAGCATTTT,CASSIKRVNQPQHF
.,TRBJ1-4,TRBV5-4,.,TGTGCCAGCAGCCGGCGTACCCGGGGTGAGGGTGAAAAACTGTTTTTT,CASSRRTRGEGEKLFF
.,TRBJ1-6,TRBV6-5,.,TGTGCCAGCAGGTCCCCAGGGGTCGATTCACCCCTCCACTTT,CASRSPGVDSPLHF
TRBD2,TRBJ2-2,TRBV7-8,once,TGTGCCAGCAGCTTGGCGCTGACTAGCGGGAGGGCCACCGGGGAGCTGTTTTTT,CASSLALTSGRATGELFF
.,TRBJ2-3,TRBV6-1,.,TGTGCCAGCAGTGAAAGGTGGGAGATTAATACGCAGTATTTT,CASSERWEINTQYF
.,TRBJ2-1,TRBV11-2,.,TGTGCCAGCAGCTTAGCCAGGGGTGAGCAGTTCTTC,CASSLARGEQFF
TRBD1,TRBJ2-2,TRBV9,.,TGTGCCAGCAGCGTAGCACAGGGGGCTGTCGGGGAGCTGTTTTTT,CASSVAQGAVGELFF
TRBD2,TRBJ2-7,TRBV19,few,TGTGCCAGTAGTCTTGGGGGGGACTACGAGCAGTACTTC,CASSLGGDYEQYF
.,TRBJ2-7,TRBV2,.,TGTGCCAGCAGTGAAAGCAACCAAAACCACTACGAGCAGTACTTC,CASSESNQNHYEQYF
.,TRBJ1-4,TRBV4-2,.,TGTGCCAGCAGCCAACCCATCGCGGGGAGGACTAATGAAAAACTGTTTTTT,CASSQPIAGRTNEKLFF
.,TRBJ1-2,TRBV18,.,TGTGCCACCCGAGGGGGGGACTATGGCTACACCTTC,CATRGGDYGYTF
.,TRBJ2-5,TRBV18,.,TGTGCCAGCTCATCGGGACTGAGGATGGAGACCCAGTACTTC,CASSSGLRMETQYF
.,TRBJ2-2,TRBV14,.,TGTGCCAGCAGCCAAAGTGGCAGTCCAACCGGGGAGCTGTTTTTT,CASSQSGSPTGELFF
TRBD1,TRBJ1-5,TRBV19,few,TGTGCCAGTAGGACTCAAGGACAGGGAGGGCAGCCCCAGCATTTT,CASRTQGQGGQPQHF
.,TRBJ2-3,TRBV7-2,.,TGTGCCAGCAGCTCAGAGGGAACTAGCACAGATACGCAGTATTTT,CASSSEGTSTDTQYF
TRBD2,TRBJ2-1,TRBV6-5,.,TGTGCCAGCAGTTCAACTAGCGGGAGTGGTTACAATGAGCAGTTCTTC,CASSSTSGSGYNEQFF
TRBD2,TRBJ2-1,TRBV3-1/TRBV3-2,.,TGTGCCAGCAGCTCCCAGTCTCTAGCGGTCCTAAGGGTAAATGAGCAGTTCTTC,CASSSQSLAVLRVNEQFF
.,TRBJ1-4,TRBV7-6,.,TGTGCCAGCAGTTCGGGACTTCCTGGGGAAAAACTGTTTTTT,CASSSGLPGEKLFF
.,TRBJ2-3,TRBV19,.,TGTGCCAGTAGTATTGGGCCGGCGAGAGATACGCAGTATTTT,CASSIGPARDTQYF
TRBD1,TRBJ2-1,TRBV3-1/TRBV3-2,.,TGTGCCAGCAGCCAAGCCTATAAGACAGGGAATGAGCAGTTCTTC,CASSQAYKTGNEQFF
.,TRBJ1-2,TRBV28,.,TGTGCCAGCAGTTTACCTGAGGCGAGGGTTCTAAGTGGCTACACCTTC,CASSLPEARVLSGYTF
TRBD1,TRBJ1-4,TRBV10-3,.,TGTGCCATCAGTGAGATGGGACAGGGGAATGAAAAACTGTTTTTT,CAISEMGQGNEKLFF
TRBD1,TRBJ1-1,TRBV7-2,.,TGTGCCAGCAGCAAAGAAACAGGGGGAGCAACTGAAGCTTTCTTT,CASSKETGGATEAFF
.,TRBJ2-3,TRBV5-1,.,TGCGCCAGCAGCTCACCGGGACAAGGGGATACGCAGTATTTT,CASSSPGQGDTQYF
.,TRBJ1-6,TRBV9,few,TGTGCCAGCAGCCCTTCACCCGGGACTAAGAATTCACCCCTCCACTTT,CASSPSPGTKNSPLHF
.,TRBJ2-3,TRBV11-2,.,TGTGCCAGCAGCCCGATCGCGGGGCCTAGCACAGATACGCAGTATTTT,CASSPIAGPSTDTQYF
TRBD1,TRBJ1-1,TRBV7-3,.,TGTGCCAGCAGCCGGGACAGGATGGGCACTGAAGCTTTCTTT,CASSRDRMGTEAFF
.,TRBJ1-5,TRBV23-1,.,TGCGCCGGCCACTCGACCGAGGGTTCAGGACAGCCCCAGCATTTT,CAGHSTEGSGQPQHF
.,TRBJ2-3,TRBV7-9,few,TGTGCCAGCAGCTTAGCGGCCGCAAATAGGGGTACGCAGTATTTT,CASSLAAANRGTQYF
.,TRBJ2-1,TRBV6-4,.,TGTGCCAGCAGTGACTCTAGCGTAGGTGAGCAGTTCTTC,CASSDSSVGEQFF
.,TRBJ1-1,TRBV7-2,.,TGTGCCAGCAGCCTACAGGGAAGGAACACTGAAGCTTTCTTT,CASSLQGRNTEAFF
TRBD1,TRBJ2-1,TRBV28,.,TGTGCCAGCAGTCCCACGGGACAGGGGAACAATGAGCAGTTCTTC,CASSPTGQGNNEQFF
.,TRBJ2-1,TRBV12-3/TRBV12-4,.,TGTGCCAGCAGTCCCCTTCCCGGGAAGCAGTTCTTC,CASSPLPGKQFF
.,TRBJ2-1,TRBV10-3,.,TGTGCCATCAGTGTGGGGGGTCAGGGTGAGCAGTTCTTC,CAISVGGQGEQFF
TRBD2,TRBJ2-1,TRBV27,.,TGTGCCAGCAGTTTCCGGCTAGCGGGAGGAGGCCAACGCTACGAGCAGTTCTTC,CASSFRLAGGGQRYEQFF
.,TRBJ2-7,TRBV24-1,.,TGTGCCACCAGAACGGTTACGGTCCTCTACGAGCAGTACTTC,CATRTVTVLYEQYF
.,TRBJ1-1,TRBV3-1/TRBV3-2,.,TGTGCCAGCAGCCTAGGACAGCCGAACACTGAAGCTTTCTTT,CASSLGQPNTEAFF
TRBD2,TRBJ2-4,TRBV27,.,TGTGCCAGCAGTTGGCGGGAGGGCGAGGGTCAGTACTTC,CASSWREGEGQYF
TRBD1,TRBJ1-4,TRBV27,.,TGTGCCAGCGGTCGGACAGGGGCTATAGAAACAACTAATGAAAAACTGTTTTTT,CASGRTGAIETTNEKLFF
TRBD1,TRBJ2-7,TRBV28,.,TGTGCCAGCAGTTTAGCGGGTCAAGGACAGGGCGTCTACGAGCAGTACTTC,CASSLAGQGQGVYEQYF
.,TRBJ1-2,TRBV28,.,TGTGCCAGCAGTCCGGGGTACTGGAGGGATGGCTACACCTTC,CASSPGYWRDGYTF
.,TRBJ2-6,TRBV19,.,TGTGCCAGTAGTGGAACAGAGAGCTCTGGGGCCAACGTCCTGACTTTC,CASSGTESSGANVLTF